The 25 T cell receptor beta chains reported below all come from one sample, sequenced in a study of OX40 agonist ivuxolimab in advanced cancers. Some clones are missing from TCRdb's copy, which holds only in-frame ones; the method was immunoSEQ multiplex PCR. The sample includes tens of thousands of clones, approximately 89% of them seen just once. Specimen: CD4+ or CD8+ T cells sorted from blood, collected in a trial of the OX40 agonist ivuxolimab. The origin of the receptors is an adult with an advanced solid tumor such as melanoma, head and neck, liver or kidney cancer.

V gene TRBV28 combines with J gene TRBJ2-5, with 7 bases aligning to TRBD1. Trimming cost V 8 bases and J 5 bases; bases outside gene matches: 11. The CDR3 loop spans 14 amino acids. CDR1 is MDHEN, CDR2 SYDVKM, per germline. The CDR3 region is CASSPGGPGETQYF. The CDR3 nucleotides are TGTGCCAGCTCTCCAGGGGGTCCGGGGGAGACCCAGTACTTC.

The rearrangement uses TRBV29-1 and TRBJ1-2; the match to TRBD1 covers 7 bases. The CDR3 sequence is 13 residues long. With 8 bases clipped from V and 5 bases from J, the junction kept 11 bases outside the gene matches. The V gene's germline CDR1 is SQVTM and CDR2 ANQGSEA. CDR3 loop: CSIRTGVEYGYTF. The CDR3 coding sequence is TGCAGCATCAGGACAGGCGTTGAATATGGCTACACCTTC.

This chain connects TRBV4-1 to TRBJ2-3; 12 bases map to TRBD2. CDR1 is MGHRA, CDR2 YSYEKL, per germline. The CDR3 loop spans 17 amino acids. V shed 1 base, J shed 3 bases, and the junction held 5 bases outside the gene matches. CDR3 DNA: TGCGCCAGCAGCCAAGGAGCTAGCGGGAGGGGTACAGATACGCAGTATTTT. Protein sequence: CASSQGASGRGTDTQYF.

The CDR3 here is CASRDRGSRWLSTDTQYF. CDR3 bases: TGCGCCAGCAGAGACAGGGGGTCAAGGTGGTTGAGCACAGATACGCAGTATTTT. V usage is TRBV5-1 and J usage is TRBJ2-3, with TRBD1 identical over 9 bases. The CDR3 length is 18 residues. Germline CDR1 is SGHRS and CDR2 is YFSETQ. V shed 5 bases and J 0 bases; nucleotides not matched to a gene: 13.

The chain combines TRBV10-1 with TRBJ2-1, with 11 bases lining up with TRBD2. Trimming took 6 bases from V and 6 from J; bases not matched to a gene: 7. Germline V CDR1 and CDR2: WNHNN, SYGVQD (reference sequence). This CDR3 region has 15 residues. The CDR3 DNA sequence: TGCGCCAGCAGGAAATTTAGCGGGAGGGCCAATGAGCAGTTCTTC. This encodes CASRKFSGRANEQFF.

V and J are TRBV7-2 and TRBJ1-3; possibly TRBD1 for D (6 bases). Trimming took 5 bases from V and 0 from J, leaving 14 bases between them. This CDR3 contains 16 residues. Germline loops: CDR1 SGHTA, CDR2 FQGNSA. DNA for the CDR3: TGTGCCAGCAGCCTTTACAGGGTGCGCTCTGGAAACACCATATATTTT. Amino acids: CASSLYRVRSGNTIYF.

The gene calls are TRBV29-1 and TRBJ1-4; D is undetermined. Germline loops: CDR1 SQVTM, CDR2 ANQGSEA. The CDR3 length is 11 residues. Trimming shortened V by 1 base and J by 5 bases, and 2 bases separated the two germline ends. The CDR3 DNA is TGCAGCGTTGAAGTGAATGAAAAACTGTTTTTT. This translates into CSVEVNEKLFF.

The chain combines TRBV4-1 with TRBJ1-6; the match to TRBD1 covers 8 bases. The V gene end was trimmed by 4 bases and the J gene end by 6 bases; junction bases not matched to a gene: 8. Germline loops: CDR1 MGHRA, CDR2 YSYEKL. The CDR3 consists of 16 residues. The CDR3 DNA is TGCGCCAGCAGCCGCACTGGACAGGGAGCTAATTCACCCCTCCACTTT. This sequence encodes CASSRTGQGANSPLHF.

The V and J genes are TRBV5-6 and TRBJ1-3; the D gene is possibly TRBD1 (5 bases). CDR1 is SGHDT, CDR2 YYEEEE, per germline. V lost 4 bases to trimming and J lost 1 base, with 18 bases between them. The CDR3 extends over 17 amino acids. This CDR3 is CASSLRDLGRSGNTIYF. CDR3 coding DNA: TGTGCCAGCAGCCTACGGGACCTCGGACGTTCTGGAAACACCATATATTTT.

The CDR3 DNA reads TGTGCCAGCAGCTTAGGCCAGGGCCCCTACGAGCAGTACTTC. This codes for CASSLGQGPYEQYF. The chain joins TRBV13 to TRBJ2-7, with D maybe TRBD1 (5 bases). The CDR3 is made up of 14 amino acids. From germline, CDR1 is PRHDT and CDR2 FYEKMQ (reference sequence). With 0 bases removed from V and 2 bases from J, the gap between germline ends came to 8 bases.

V is TRBV14 and J is TRBJ1-2; D is possibly TRBD1 (5 bases). Germline V gene lookup returns CDR1 SGHDN and CDR2 FVKESK. Trimming left V 4 bases short and J 1 base short, with 10 bases between. The CDR3 totals 14 residues. The CDR3 loop is CASSPTGGNYGYTF. The CDR3 DNA follows: TGTGCCAGCAGCCCCACCGGGGGTAACTATGGCTACACCTTC.

The gene calls are TRBV12-2 and TRBJ2-7. TRBV12-2 is a pseudogene locus. This CDR3 region has 15 residues. The CDR3 DNA is TGTGCAAGTCGCTTAGCGCAGAACGGCTCCTACGAGCAGTACTTC. This translates into CASRLAQNGSYEQYF.

This clone was detected only a few times. The chain links TRBV7-9 to TRBJ2-1, with 9 bases identical to TRBD1. The CDR3 consists of 14 residues. Trimming at V came to 4 bases and at J to 8 bases, leaving 6 bases not matched to a gene. The germline V gene has CDR1 SEHNR and CDR2 FQNEAQ (reference sequence). The CDR3 loop is CASSSGQGGDEQFF. In DNA form, the CDR3 reads TGTGCCAGCAGCTCGGGACAGGGAGGGGATGAGCAGTTCTTC.

The gene calls are TRBV6-1 and TRBJ1-3; 8 bases agree with TRBD1. V lost 8 bases, J lost 6 bases, and 3 bases stayed unmatched. The CDR3 is 12 amino acids. Germline loops: CDR1 MNHNS, CDR2 SASEGT. CDR3: CASQDRVNTIYF. In nucleotides, the CDR3 is TGTGCCAGCCAGGACAGGGTAAACACCATATATTTT.

The rearrangement joins TRBV2 to TRBJ2-7; TRBD1 agrees at 9 bases. Germline V lookup: CDR1 SNHLY, CDR2 FYNNEI. CDR3 size: 17 residues. V was clipped by 0 bases and J by 3 bases; unmatched bases: 9. In DNA form, the CDR3 reads TGTGCCAGCAGTGAAGCGCTTCAGGGACAGGGTTACTACGAGCAGTACTTC. Translation gives CASSEALQGQGYYEQYF.

This clone has a single count. This sequence joins TRBV19 and TRBJ2-2; perhaps TRBD2 as D (6 bases). The length of the CDR3 is 15 residues. Per the germline V gene, CDR1 is LNHDA and CDR2 is SQIVND (reference sequence). Trimming removed 6 bases from V and 5 bases from J, with 16 bases in between. The DNA for the CDR3 is TGTGCCAGTAGACCGGGGACGGCGGGGACCGGGGAGCTGTTTTTT. This sequence encodes CASRPGTAGTGELFF. Combining the CDR3 with reference TRBV19 and TRBJ2-2 gives the whole variable domain DGGITQSPKYLFRKEGQNVTLSCEQNLNHDAMYWYRQDPGQGLRLIYYSQIVNDFQKGDIAEGYSVSREKKESFPLTVTSAQKNPTAFYLCASRPGTAGTGELFFGEGSRLTVL.

The chain employs TRBV5-1 and TRBJ2-2; D unresolved. Trimming took off 1 base at V and 5 bases at J, with 12 bases between the two ends. The germline CDR1 and CDR2 sequences are SGHRS and YFSETQ. The CDR3 runs to 15 residues. CDR3 nucleotides: TGCGCCAGCAGCTTGTCGGATTTGGGTACCGGGGAGCTGTTTTTT. It translates to CASSLSDLGTGELFF.

V is TRBV7-2 and J is TRBJ2-1, with D perhaps being TRBD1 or TRBD2 (5 bases each). Trimming stripped 2 bases from V and 14 bases from J, with 19 bases between. The CDR3 has 14 residues. Germline loops: CDR1 SGHTA, CDR2 FQGNSA. The CDR3 is CASSLNPPGPPEFF. The CDR3 coding sequence is TGTGCCAGCAGCTTAAACCCCCCGGGACCCCCTGAGTTCTTC.

The V and J genes are TRBV20-1 and TRBJ1-2, with unresolved D. This CDR3 is built from 11 residues. Germline lookup yields CDR1 DFQATT and CDR2 SNEGSKA (reference sequence). With 1 base removed from V and 4 bases from J, the gap between germline ends came to 4 bases. In nucleotides, the CDR3 is TGCAGTGCTAGAGCTACCTATGGCTACACCTTC. This codes for CSARATYGYTF.

This chain links TRBV5-1 with TRBJ2-1, with 9 bases matching TRBD2. This CDR3 comprises 13 residues. Trimming took 8 bases from V and 3 from J; bases not matched to a gene: 3. Germline V gene sequence: CDR1 SGHRS, CDR2 YFSETQ. The CDR3 DNA reads TGCGCCAGTCGACTAGCGGACTACAATGAGCAGTTCTTC. This translates into CASRLADYNEQFF.

The CDR3 DNA is TGTGCCAGCAGCACTCGCCACAGGGCCAGGAATGAGCAGTTCTTC. It encodes CASSTRHRARNEQFF. This chain uses TRBV11-3 with TRBJ2-1; a possible D gene is TRBD1 (6 bases). V lost 5 bases to trimming and J lost 7 bases, with 18 bases between them. Per germline, CDR1 SGHNT and CDR2 YENEEA. The CDR3 consists of 15 residues. The full variable domain, rest sourced from reference TRBV11-3 and TRBJ2-1, is EAGVVQSPRYKIIEKKQPVAFWCNPISGHNTLYWYLQNLGQGPELLIRYENEEAVDDSQLPKDRFSAERLKGVDSTLKIQPAELGDSAVYLCASSTRHRARNEQFFGPGTRLTVL.

This chain connects TRBV7-2 to TRBJ2-2; the D call may be TRBD1 or TRBD2 (5 bases each). Germline loops: CDR1 SGHTA, CDR2 FQGNSA. The CDR3 is 15 amino acids. V was shortened by 4 bases and J by 2 bases, with 11 bases between the two germline ends. The CDR3 loop reads CASSSGTLNTGELFF. CDR3 nucleotides: TGTGCCAGCAGCTCCGGGACGCTAAACACCGGGGAGCTGTTTTTT.

This clone appeared a few times. The V and J genes are TRBV11-2 and TRBJ2-1, with 8 nucleotides matching TRBD2. Germline-derived CDR1 and CDR2 are SGHAT and FQNNGV. The CDR3 has 15 amino acids. The V segment lost 8 bases and the J segment 6 bases; nucleotides outside the gene matches: 12. CDR3 DNA: TGTGCCAGCGAAACCGGGACTAGGATGGTCAATGAGCAGTTCTTC. Translated, it gives CASETGTRMVNEQFF.

The rearrangement links TRBV10-3 to TRBJ2-1; 10 nucleotides match TRBD2. The trim removed 1 base at V and 8 bases at J, leaving 5 bases unmatched. CDR3 length: 15 residues. Germline values: CDR1 ENHRY, CDR2 SYGVKD. The CDR3 bases are TGTGCCATCAGTGAGTTGTCTAGCGGGAGCGATGAGCAGTTCTTC. Translation: CAISELSSGSDEQFF.

This clone turned up a few times. J is TRBJ1-1 and V is TRBV29-1; D is perhaps TRBD1 (5 bases). There are 13 residues in the CDR3. Trimming took 8 bases from V and 4 from J, leaving 17 bases between them. Germline V lookup: CDR1 SQVTM, CDR2 ANQGSEA. CDR3: CSSSVGGSTEAFF. DNA of the CDR3: TGCAGCTCTTCTGTTGGGGGTTCCACTGAAGCTTTCTTT.